This record looks at one T cell receptor (beta chain) sequence and its context. The target antigen is unknown. The CDR3 runs 19 residues. J lost 4 bases, V lost 0 bases, and 15 bases had no gene match. CDR1 is MGHRA, CDR2 YSYEKL, per germline. These data belong to a study of immune evolution from preneoplasia to lung adenocarcinoma. Study-level findings and limits: Top clone frequencies peaked in normal lung, apparently declining through invasive adenocarcinoma.

Using immunoSEQ multiplex PCR, the repertoire was profiled, and TCRdb retains in-frame clones only, with some absent. In the table there are about 3,000 clones, 85% to 90% of which are singletons. The sample taken for sequencing was FFPE adjacent normal lung tissue. The TCR was taken from a person aged 60 to 85 with lung adenocarcinoma. This chain links TRBV4-1 with TRBJ2-7; the match to TRBD1 covers 10 bases. CDR3 residues: CASSQDYTFGTGANYEQYF. As DNA, the CDR3 is TGCGCCAGCAGCCAAGACTATACCTTTGGGACAGGGGCCAATTACGAGCAGTACTTC.